Each of the 17 T cell receptor beta chains below was sequenced from the same sample in a study of early T cells in non-severe SARS-CoV-2 infection. TCRdb ran MiXCR on the 5' RACE reads and lists one entry per CDR3 protein. The sample lists approximately 120,000 distinct CDR3 sequences; about 15% were seen once. Sequencing used whole blood. Source of these receptors: an adult who was a healthcare worker with PCR-confirmed SARS-CoV-2 infection or an uninfected control (not recorded which).

The chain carries TRBV7-2 and TRBJ2-7; D ambiguous. V was trimmed by 3 bases and J by 6 bases, leaving 12 bases between them. Germline values: CDR1 SGHTA, CDR2 FQGNSA. The CDR3 contains 13 residues. The CDR3 DNA reads as TGTGCCAGCAGCTTTTGGTCTGGTCTCGAGCAGTACTTC. Translated: CASSFWSGLEQYF.

This clonotype occurred a few times. The chain is built from TRBV2 and TRBJ1-2, with TRBD1 as a possible D gene (6 bases). There are 13 residues in the CDR3. Trimming left V 8 bases short and J 0 bases short, with 10 bases between. Germline loops: CDR1 SNHLY, CDR2 FYNNEI. The CDR3 DNA follows: TGTGCCAGCGGGGGCGAGGCTAACTATGGCTACACCTTC. It encodes CASGGEANYGYTF.

There are a few counts of this clonotype. The chain combines TRBV12-3 or TRBV12-4 with TRBJ1-2; D remains unclear. The CDR3 contains 13 residues. V was clipped by 6 bases and J by 1 base, with 9 bases between them. The CDR3 loop is CASSPAFNYGYTF. CDR3 coding DNA: TGTGCCAGCAGCCCCGCCTTTAACTATGGCTACACCTTC.

Note on this clonotype: The conserved phenylalanine or tryptophan normally closing the CDR3 is absent here, so this likely arose from a read error. The J gene is TRBJ2-5, the V gene TRBV7-8; 7 bases are shared with TRBD2. The CDR3 is 15 residues long. V gave up 7 bases and J gave up 0 bases; unmatched junction bases: 8. CDR1 is SGHVS and CDR2 is FQNEAQ in the germline V gene. The CDR3 sequence is CASTLTSAYQETQYS. CDR3 nucleotide sequence: TGTGCCAGCACCCTCACTAGCGCGTACCAAGAGACCCAGTACTCC.

This clonotype was picked up many times. V and J are TRBV10-3 and TRBJ2-5; the D call may be TRBD1 or TRBD2 (5 bases each). The CDR3 totals 14 residues. V lost 4 bases and J 2 bases, leaving 11 bases between the germline ends. Germline loops: CDR1 ENHRY, CDR2 SYGVKD. The CDR3 reads CAISGGRRQETQYF. The CDR3 nucleotides are TGTGCCATCAGTGGGGGACGGAGACAAGAGACCCAGTACTTC.

The gene calls are TRBV10-3 and TRBJ1-2; 9 positions match TRBD1. The CDR3 runs to 14 residues. V was pared by 4 bases and J by 8 bases, with 8 bases of the junction left unmatched. Germline V gene sequence: CDR1 ENHRY, CDR2 SYGVKD. This CDR3 is CAISAGQGRGGYTF. DNA for the CDR3: TGTGCCATCAGTGCCGGACAGGGGCGCGGCGGCTACACCTTC.

This rearrangement joins TRBV11-1 to TRBJ2-7; D possibly corresponds to TRBD2 (5 bases). V lost 5 bases and J 2 bases, leaving 10 bases between the germline ends. In germline, CDR1 is SGHAT, CDR2 FQDESV (reference sequence). This CDR3 contains 13 residues. Here the CDR3 DNA reads TGTGCCAGCAGCCCTAAGGGAGCCTACGAGCAGTACTTC. It codes for CASSPKGAYEQYF.

The J gene is TRBJ1-6, the V gene TRBV7-6; 9 bases map to TRBD1. Germline loops: CDR1 SGHVS, CDR2 FNYEAQ. This CDR3 region has 16 residues. J gave up 5 bases and V 5 bases, and 7 bases lay outside the gene matches. The CDR3 coding sequence is TGTGCCAGCAGCCCCCGACAGGGGGGTAATAATTCACCCCTCCACTTT. Its protein product is CASSPRQGGNNSPLHF.

This clonotype was found a few times. The chain couples TRBV19 to TRBJ1-2; D is undetermined. The germline gives CDR1 LNHDA, CDR2 SQIVND (reference sequence). The CDR3 length is 10 residues. V lost 5 bases, J lost 3 bases, and 1 base lay in between. CDR3 sequence reads: CASSYYGYTF. The CDR3 nucleotides read TGTGCCAGTAGTTACTATGGCTACACCTTC.

The V call is TRBV6-6, the J call TRBJ2-3; maybe TRBD2 (7 bases). Germline V gene data show CDR1 as MNHNY and CDR2 as SVGAGI (reference sequence). The length of the CDR3 is 14 residues. The V end was cut by 5 bases, the J end by 2 bases, with 11 bases between. CDR3 sequence (DNA): TGTGCCAGCAGTGTGCGGGGGCCCACAGATACGCAGTATTTT. Protein product: CASSVRGPTDTQYF.

This clonotype came up a few times. V is TRBV4-1 and J is TRBJ2-4; D may be TRBD1 or TRBD2 (6 bases each). Trimming took off 1 base at V and 13 bases at J, with 8 bases between the two ends. The CDR3 spans 11 residues. CDR1 is MGHRA and CDR2 is YSYEKL in the germline V gene. CDR3 DNA: TGCGCCAGCAGCCAAGCGGGGGCGCAGTACTTC. Amino acid sequence: CASSQAGAQYF.

The V gene is TRBV7-6, the J gene TRBJ2-3; unclear D gene. Trimming removed 2 bases at V and 4 bases at J, with 7 bases between. Germline V lookup: CDR1 SGHVS, CDR2 FNYEAQ. The CDR3 covers 13 residues. CDR3 coding DNA: TGTGCCAGCAGCTTAAAGGTGGCAGATACGCAGTATTTT. This sequence encodes CASSLKVADTQYF.

Only a few counts were recorded for this clonotype. This chain connects TRBV13 to TRBJ2-6; tentative D call: TRBD2 (6 bases). The CDR3 covers 16 residues. Looked up from germline, CDR1 is PRHDT and CDR2 is FYEKMQ (reference sequence). Deletions cut 5 bases from V and 0 bases from J, with 11 bases between. The CDR3 DNA follows: TGTGCCAGCAGCCGGGGGACTGCCTCTGGGGCCAACGTCCTGACTTTC. Encoded protein: CASSRGTASGANVLTF.

This clonotype was detected once. The V and J genes are TRBV7-9 and TRBJ2-3, with 7 nucleotides matching TRBD2. This CDR3 contains 15 residues. Per germline, CDR1 SEHNR and CDR2 FQNEAQ (reference sequence). V was pared by 6 bases and J by 9 bases, with 15 bases of the junction left unmatched. The DNA of the CDR3 is TGTGCCAGCAGGCGCTCTAGCGGTGCATTCGACACGCAGTATTTT. It encodes CASRRSSGAFDTQYF.

This rearrangement joins TRBV5-1 to TRBJ1-1; weak D call: TRBD1 (6 bases). CDR3 length: 11 amino acids. V lost 6 bases and J lost 5, with 8 bases in between. Germline V CDR1 and CDR2: SGHRS, YFSETQ. CDR3 loop: CASIQGTEAFF. The CDR3 bases are TGCGCCAGCATCCAGGGGACTGAAGCTTTCTTT.

V is TRBV5-1 and J is TRBJ2-1; D might be TRBD1 (5 bases). Trimming removed 4 bases at V and 1 base at J, with 9 bases between. CDR3 length equals 14 residues. CDR1 and CDR2 from the germline V gene are SGHRS and YFSETQ. Here the CDR3 reads CASSIDRSYNEQFF. CDR3 DNA sequence: TGCGCCAGCAGCATCGACAGATCCTACAATGAGCAGTTCTTC.

In this sample, this clonotype turned up a few times. The gene calls are TRBV7-6 and TRBJ1-6; 7 bases line up with TRBD1. Trimming cost V 5 bases and J 7 bases; bases outside gene matches: 8. The CDR3 is 15 amino acids. Germline V gene data show CDR1 as SGHVS and CDR2 as FNYEAQ. The CDR3 here is CASSTDRMGNSPLHF. The CDR3 DNA reads TGTGCCAGCAGCACGGACAGGATGGGGAATTCACCCCTCCACTTT.